These 23 T cell receptor beta chains were sequenced from one sample in a study of T cell clonality in common variable immunodeficiency. Repertoires were generated with immunoSEQ multiplex PCR, while TCRdb's copy carries only in-frame clones and drops some. The record shows 30,000 to 40,000 clones for this sample, with no singletons present. The sequenced sample was peripheral blood mononuclear cells. The receptors originated from a person aged 18 to 70 in good health.

This clone has at least ten counts. The read terminates 3 residues before the CDR3 end, so the remaining end is supplied by the germline J gene. V is TRBV2 and J is TRBJ2-7; 7 bases fit TRBD1. Looked up from germline, CDR1 is SNHLY and CDR2 is FYNNEI. This CDR3 spans 15 amino acids. With 6 bases clipped from V and 3 bases from J, the junction kept 11 bases outside the gene matches. Partial CDR3 DNA: TGTGCCAGCAGAGTCGGGACAGCCAGCAGCTACGAG. This sequence encodes CASRVGTASSYE. Given in full, the CDR3 is CASRVGTASSYEQYF.

This clone has ten or more counts. The CDR3 goes on 3 residues after the read ends, and that part is filled in from the germline J gene. V is TRBV28 and J is TRBJ2-7; 7 nucleotides line up with TRBD1. This CDR3 region has 14 residues. Germline CDR1 and CDR2: MDHEN and SYDVKM. The trim removed 4 bases at V and 3 bases at J, leaving 6 bases unmatched. CDR3 residues: CASSYERDSYEQYF. Partial CDR3 DNA: TGTGCCAGCAGTTACGAACGGGACAGCTACGAG.

At least ten counts were recorded for this clone. The read finishes 3 residues shy of the CDR3 end, and the germline J gene is used to complete it. The chain carries TRBV30 and TRBJ1-5, with D perhaps matching TRBD1 (6 bases). Per germline, CDR1 GTSNPN and CDR2 SVGIG (reference sequence). The V gene lost 2 bases and the J gene lost 3 bases, with 8 bases spanning the gap. The CDR3 has 13 residues. The sequenced part of the CDR3 DNA is TGTGCCTGGAGTAACAGGGACAATCAGCCC. Protein product: CAWSNRDNQP. The entire CDR3 is CAWSNRDNQPQHF.

Points on this clone: The CDR3 goes on 3 residues after the read ends, and that part is filled in from the germline J gene. V and J are TRBV5-4 and TRBJ2-5, with TRBD2 matching 11 bases. The CDR3 loop spans 16 amino acids. Germline CDR1 and CDR2: SGHNT and YYREEE (reference sequence). V trimming: 5 bases; J trimming: 2 bases; junction bases outside the gene matches: 8. The CDR3 loop reads CASSPTTSGIQETQYF. The part of the CDR3 DNA that was read is TGTGCCAGCAGTCCAACGACTAGCGGGATTCAAGAGACC.

This clone occurred a few times. The missing CDR3 end, 3 residues past where the read stops, is filled in from the germline J gene. This rearrangement joins TRBV7-9 to TRBJ2-2, with a tentative D call TRBD1 (5 bases). In germline, CDR1 is SEHNR, CDR2 FQNEAQ (reference sequence). V was trimmed by 2 bases and J by 6 bases, leaving 7 bases between them. This CDR3 is built from 13 residues. CDR3 DNA, as far as it was read: TGTGCCAGCAGCTTAAAAGGGGCCGGGGAG. Protein product: CASSLKGAGE. The entire CDR3 sequence reads CASSLKGAGELFF.

This clone came up many times. The CDR3 end lies 3 residues beyond the end of the read and is filled in from the germline J gene. The J gene is TRBJ2-1, the V gene TRBV2, with 7 bases aligning to TRBD1. This CDR3 region has 17 residues. CDR1 SNHLY and CDR2 FYNNEI come from the germline V gene. V trimming: 6 bases; J trimming: 0 bases; junction bases outside the gene matches: 11. The CDR3 region is CASRAGTEESSYNEQFF. The CDR3 DNA, read in part, is TGTGCCAGCAGAGCCGGGACAGAAGAAAGCTCCTACAATGAG.

This clone came up a few times. The CDR3 end lies 3 residues beyond the end of the read and is filled in from the germline J gene. V is TRBV19 and J is TRBJ1-1, with D perhaps matching TRBD1 (6 bases). Per germline, CDR1 LNHDA and CDR2 SQIVND (reference sequence). Trimming stripped 10 bases from V and 1 base from J, with 13 bases between. There are 13 residues in the CDR3. The CDR3 spells CATDGQRNTEAFF. CDR3 bases read: TGTGCCACCGATGGACAGCGGAACACTGAA.

As to this clone: From the germline J gene comes the end of the CDR3, since the read stops 3 residues before it. The chain links TRBV23-1 to TRBJ2-2; 9 positions match TRBD1. TRBV23-1 is reported as an ORF; its role is uncertain. V trimming: 3 bases; J trimming: 5 bases; junction bases outside the gene matches: 4. This CDR3 spans 15 amino acids. CDR3: CASSQGQGGTGELFF. CDR3 DNA, as far as it was read: TGCGCCAGCAGTCAGGGACAGGGAGGGACCGGGGAG.

Comments on this clone: The sequence runs out 3 residues before the end of the CDR3; the remainder is reconstructed from the germline J gene. The chain employs TRBV2 and TRBJ1-2, with 7 bases matching TRBD1. This CDR3 comprises 15 residues. Germline-derived CDR1 and CDR2 are SNHLY and FYNNEI. The CDR3 region is CASSDRGTGKGGYTF. Partial CDR3 DNA: TGTGCCAGCAGTGACAGGGGGACGGGAAAAGGCGGC.

This clone was observed many times. The CDR3 end falls 3 residues outside the read, so it is completed with the germline J gene. The V gene is TRBV5-4, the J gene TRBJ1-2; 7 bases are a match to TRBD1. Per the germline V gene, CDR1 is SGHNT and CDR2 is YYREEE (reference sequence). After removal of 0 bases from V and 3 bases from J, the junction contained 2 bases not matched to a gene. The CDR3 covers 14 residues. The covered CDR3 bases are TGTGCCAGCAGCTTGGCAGACAGGGACTATGGC. Its translation is CASSLADRDYG. The CDR3 in its entirety is CASSLADRDYGYTF.

In its sample, this clone was seen many times. CDR3 DNA (partial): TGTGCCAGCAGTGAAGCGCTTCGACTAGCGGGCGATACG. This sequence encodes CASSEALRLAGDT. The entire CDR3 protein is CASSEALRLAGDTQYF. The chain recombines TRBV2 with TRBJ2-3, with TRBD2 matching 10 bases. The read ends 3 residues shy of where the CDR3 ends; the end is completed using the germline J gene. V shed 0 bases, J shed 6 bases, and the junction held 6 bases outside the gene matches. Per germline, CDR1 SNHLY and CDR2 FYNNEI. The CDR3 loop spans 16 amino acids.

This clone was seen only a few times. The read stops 3 residues short of the end of the CDR3; the missing end is completed from the germline J gene. The chain carries TRBV5-1 and TRBJ2-3; D could derive from TRBD1 or TRBD2 (6 bases each). The CDR3 runs 15 residues. Looked up from germline, CDR1 is SGHRS and CDR2 is YFSETQ. Partial CDR3 DNA: TGCGCCAGCGCCGGAGGGGGACAAAGTCAAGAGACG. Its protein is CASAGGGQSQET. The entire CDR3 protein reads CASAGGGQSQETQYF. The variable domain in full, with the rest retrieved from reference TRBV5-1 and TRBJ2-3, is KAGVTQTPRYLIKTRGQQVTLSCSPISGHRSVSWYQQTPGQGLQFLFEYFSETQRNKGNFPGRFSGRQFSNSRSEMNVSTLELGDSALYLCASAGGGQSQETQYFGPGTRLTVL.

This clone was seen ten or more times. The read ends 3 residues before the CDR3 terminus; that terminus is restored from the germline J gene. V gene TRBV2 combines with J gene TRBJ1-1; 7 nucleotides agree with TRBD1. CDR3 size: 14 residues. V dropped 7 bases and J dropped 2; count of bases not matched to a gene: 7. Germline V gene data show CDR1 as SNHLY and CDR2 as FYNNEI. The CDR3 reads CASTIDRANTEAFF. The CDR3 DNA, read in part, is TGTGCCAGCACCATTGACAGGGCAAACACTGAA.

This clone appeared many times. With the read ending 3 residues before the CDR3 end, the germline J gene is used to fill in that end. The chain couples TRBV29-1 to TRBJ1-4, with a weak D call TRBD1 (6 bases). The CDR3 extends over 12 amino acids. Germline V lookup: CDR1 SQVTM, CDR2 ANQGSEA. V was shortened by 7 bases and J by 6 bases, with 12 bases between the two germline ends. The sequenced part of the CDR3 DNA is TGCAGCGCCCTCAGGGGTTATGAAAAA. This gives the protein CSALRGYEK. The CDR3 in full is CSALRGYEKLFF.

This clone was seen at least ten times. The sequenced part of the CDR3 DNA is TGTGCCAGCAGTTTAGTCGATGAG. Its protein is CASSLVDE. The complete CDR3 sequence is CASSLVDEQFF. V gene TRBV12-3 or TRBV12-4 combines with J gene TRBJ2-1; D call uncertain. Read data end 3 residues before the CDR3 end; the end is taken from the germline J gene. This CDR3 contains 11 residues. V was cut by 1 base and J by 8 bases, with 3 bases left in between.

This clone has at least ten counts. The read terminates 3 residues before the CDR3 end, so the remaining end is supplied by the germline J gene. V gene TRBV5-1 combines with J gene TRBJ1-1, with TRBD1 matching 9 bases. Germline CDR1 reads SGHRS; CDR2 reads YFSETQ. V trimming: 4 bases; J trimming: 4 bases; junction bases outside the gene matches: 5. This CDR3 spans 14 amino acids. Partial CDR3 DNA: TGCGCCAGCAGCACGGACAGGGGAGGCACTGAA. Protein sequence: CASSTDRGGTE. The whole CDR3 sequence is CASSTDRGGTEAFF.

This clone was observed at least ten times. From the germline J gene comes the end of the CDR3, since the read stops 3 residues before it. V gene TRBV5-1 combines with J gene TRBJ2-5; D unclear. This CDR3 is built from 13 residues. Looked up from germline, CDR1 is SGHRS and CDR2 is YFSETQ. V was trimmed by 0 bases and J by 5 bases, leaving 8 bases between them. The covered CDR3 bases are TGCGCCAGCAGCTTGGAAGGGTTGGAGACC. As protein: CASSLEGLET. The whole CDR3 is CASSLEGLETQYF.

This clone came up many times. From the germline J gene comes the end of the CDR3, since the read stops 3 residues before it. V gene TRBV7-3 combines with J gene TRBJ2-3; 11 bases fit TRBD1. V was pared by 9 bases and J by 5 bases, with 4 bases of the junction left unmatched. CDR1 is SGHTA and CDR2 is FQGTGA in the germline V gene. The CDR3 covers 13 residues. CDR3 sequence reads: CASGQGAGDTQYF. The sequenced CDR3 bases are TGTGCCAGTGGACAGGGGGCAGGAGATACG.

Many counts were recorded for this clone. The CDR3 extends 3 residues past the end of the read, so its final part is completed from the germline J gene. The chain recombines TRBV5-1 with TRBJ2-5; TRBD2 matches at 7 bases. Unmatched junction bases numbered 8, after V lost 7 bases and J lost 2 bases. Germline CDR1 is SGHRS and CDR2 is YFSETQ. CDR3 size: 14 residues. CDR3 sequence: CASGGSGAQETQYF. The CDR3 DNA, read in part, is TGCGCCAGCGGGGGGAGCGGGGCTCAAGAGACC.

The sample holds many counts of this clone. CDR3: CASSLTGTSNQPQYF. CDR3 DNA (partial): TGTGCCAGCAGCTTAACAGGGACAAGCAATCAGCCG. The chain couples TRBV5-8 to TRBJ2-3, with D perhaps matching TRBD1 (6 bases). The sequenced fragment ends 3 residues before the CDR3 boundary, so the rest is inferred from the germline J gene. The length of the CDR3 is 15 residues. Looked up from germline, CDR1 is SGHTS and CDR2 is YDEGEE.

This clone was seen only a few times. It may be a read error: a sequence one base away is much more abundant. Sequencing ends 3 residues short of the CDR3 end; the germline J gene provides the rest. This chain uses TRBV30 with TRBJ2-5; tentatively, D is TRBD2 (8 bases). Looked up from germline, CDR1 is GTSNPN and CDR2 is SVGIG (reference sequence). This CDR3 has 15 amino acids. This chain's CDR3 is CAWTAGGVGTDTQYF. Partial CDR3 DNA: TGTGCCTGGACCGCGGGGGGAGTGGGGACAGATACC.

This clone was recorded many times. The read stops 3 residues short of the end of the CDR3; the missing end is completed from the germline J gene. The V gene is TRBV5-1, the J gene TRBJ1-1; a possible D gene is TRBD1 (6 bases). CDR3 size: 15 residues. In germline, CDR1 is SGHRS, CDR2 YFSETQ. V lost 4 bases and J lost 3, with 16 bases in between. The sequenced CDR3 bases are TGCGCCAGCAGCAGAGTGGACAGAGAGTACACTGAA. It yields the protein CASSRVDREYTE. The entire CDR3 reads CASSRVDREYTEAFF.

This clone was seen a handful of times. The CDR3 is cut off 3 residues early in the read; its end comes from the germline J gene. The chain recombines TRBV30 with TRBJ1-2; perhaps TRBD1 as D (5 bases). Germline V lookup: CDR1 GTSNPN, CDR2 SVGIG (reference sequence). The length of the CDR3 is 13 residues. The part of the CDR3 DNA that was read is TGTGCCTGGAGCGTACGGGGGTTAGATACC. This codes for CAWSVRGLDT. The full CDR3 protein is CAWSVRGLDTYTF.